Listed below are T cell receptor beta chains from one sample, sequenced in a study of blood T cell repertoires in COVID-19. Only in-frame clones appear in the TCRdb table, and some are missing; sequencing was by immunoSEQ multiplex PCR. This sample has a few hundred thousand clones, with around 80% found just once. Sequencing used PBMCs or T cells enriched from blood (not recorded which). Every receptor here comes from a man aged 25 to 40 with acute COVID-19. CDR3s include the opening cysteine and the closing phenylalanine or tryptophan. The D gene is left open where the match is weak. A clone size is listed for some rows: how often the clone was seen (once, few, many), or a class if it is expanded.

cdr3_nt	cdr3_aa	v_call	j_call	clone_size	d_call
TGTGCCAGCAAAGAGGCTGCCTCCTATAATTCACCCCTCCACTTT	CASKEAASYNSPLHF	TRBV2	TRBJ1-6	NA	NA
TGTGCCAGTACCGGACTTGACGAGCAGTTCTTC	CASTGLDEQFF	TRBV19	TRBJ2-1	NA	NA
TGTGCCAGCATGTGGGGAGGCACAGATACGCAGTATTTT	CASMWGGTDTQYF	TRBV7-2	TRBJ2-3	NA	NA
TGTGCCAGCAGTTACTCTTCGACAGGGCAAGCTTTCTTT	CASSYSSTGQAFF	TRBV6-5	TRBJ1-1	once	TRBD1
TGTGCCAGCGGGGATCGGCCGGGAGGTGAAAAACTGTTTTTT	CASGDRPGGEKLFF	TRBV6-5	TRBJ1-4	NA	NA
TGTGCCAGTAGTACAACCGAGGGAAACACCATATATTTT	CASSTTEGNTIYF	TRBV19	TRBJ1-3	few	NA
TGCGCCAGCAGCCAAGAGGGTGCGGCGGCAAATGAAAAACTGTTTTTT	CASSQEGAAANEKLFF	TRBV4-1	TRBJ1-4	NA	NA
TGCGCCAGCAGCTTGGGCCAGATTAATGAAAAACTGTTTTTT	CASSLGQINEKLFF	TRBV5-1	TRBJ1-4	NA	NA
TGTGCCAGCAGTGAAATAAGGGAGGGTTATGGCTACACCTTC	CASSEIREGYGYTF	TRBV2	TRBJ1-2	once	NA
TGTGCCAGCAGACGGGGTTATAGCAATCAGCCCCAGCATTTT	CASRRGYSNQPQHF	TRBV27	TRBJ1-5	NA	NA
TGTGCCAGCATTAGCGGGAGGGTCACAGATACGCAGTATTTT	CASISGRVTDTQYF	TRBV27	TRBJ2-3	NA	TRBD2
TGTGCCAGCAGTCCCCTAGCGGCAGGGGGCGCGGGAAAACTGTTTTTT	CASSPLAAGGAGKLFF	TRBV7-2	TRBJ1-4	NA	TRBD1
TGTGCCAGTGGCCGAGGGGGTAACCTAAACACTGAAGCTTTCTTT	CASGRGGNLNTEAFF	TRBV19	TRBJ1-1	few	NA
TGTGCCAGCAGCCCTCAGGGTGGGTCTCGTGGCTACACCTTC	CASSPQGGSRGYTF	TRBV6-6	TRBJ1-2	NA	NA
TGTGCCAGCGGCCCCCGGGACAGGGAATTCACTGAAGCTTTCTTT	CASGPRDREFTEAFF	TRBV18	TRBJ1-1	NA	TRBD1
TGTGCCAGCAGCAGTAGACTAGCTCTCAATGAGCAGTTCTTC	CASSSRLALNEQFF	TRBV7-2	TRBJ2-1	NA	TRBD2
TGTGCCAGCAGGTCGGGATGGGCCAATGAGCAGTTCTTC	CASRSGWANEQFF	TRBV6-5	TRBJ2-1	once	NA
TGCGCCAGCAGCCACCCGAGACAGGGAATTAGCCAGCCCCAGCATTTT	CASSHPRQGISQPQHF	TRBV4-1	TRBJ1-5	NA	TRBD1
TGTGCCAGCAGCTTATCTGCCAAAAACATTCAGTACTTC	CASSLSAKNIQYF	TRBV5-5	TRBJ2-4	NA	NA
TGCAGCGTTGATGGGGCGTCCGGAGCGACTGAAGCTTTCTTT	CSVDGASGATEAFF	TRBV29-1	TRBJ1-1	NA	NA
TGTGCCAGCAGTCTCGGGACTGAAGGGGAAAAACTGTTTTTT	CASSLGTEGEKLFF	TRBV6-5	TRBJ1-4	NA	NA
TGTGCCAGCAGCAAGACACACCCTAGCGGGGGAGAACAAGAGACCCAGTACTTC	CASSKTHPSGGEQETQYF	TRBV9	TRBJ2-5	NA	TRBD2
TGTGCCAGCGCACAGGGGGCTATGAACACTGAAGCTTTCTTT	CASAQGAMNTEAFF	TRBV11-3	TRBJ1-1	NA	TRBD1
TGTGCCAGCACTCCCGGGGGGTCCTACAATGAGCAGTTCTTC	CASTPGGSYNEQFF	TRBV19	TRBJ2-1	NA	TRBD2
TGCGCCAGCAGTCAATCGTGGAATCGGCAAGCGAGTTGGGGGGTGCAGTTCTTC	CASSQSWNRQASWGVQFF	TRBV23-1	TRBJ2-1	NA	NA
TGTGCCAGCAAGCGACAGGGACTACCCCTCCACTTT	CASKRQGLPLHF	TRBV5-4	TRBJ1-6	NA	TRBD1